This TCR beta chain came from a study of blood T cell repertoires in COVID-19. The wider study: Both acute and convalescent COVID-19 samples were obtained from the United States, Italy and Spain.

V lost 6 bases, J lost 2 bases, and 0 bases stayed unmatched. There are 12 residues in the CDR3. Per the germline V gene, CDR1 is LNHDA and CDR2 is SQIVND (reference sequence). Profiled with immunoSEQ multiplex PCR; TCRdb holds only in-frame clones, not every one. The data show more than 60,000 clones, 75% to 90% seen once. V gene TRBV19 combines with J gene TRBJ2-7, with 8 bases matching TRBD2. The specimen sequenced was peripheral blood. This receptor was taken from a woman aged 50 to 65 with active COVID-19. The chain's CDR3 is CASSGGAYEQYF. CDR3 bases: TGTGCCAGTAGCGGGGGGGCCTACGAGCAGTACTTC.